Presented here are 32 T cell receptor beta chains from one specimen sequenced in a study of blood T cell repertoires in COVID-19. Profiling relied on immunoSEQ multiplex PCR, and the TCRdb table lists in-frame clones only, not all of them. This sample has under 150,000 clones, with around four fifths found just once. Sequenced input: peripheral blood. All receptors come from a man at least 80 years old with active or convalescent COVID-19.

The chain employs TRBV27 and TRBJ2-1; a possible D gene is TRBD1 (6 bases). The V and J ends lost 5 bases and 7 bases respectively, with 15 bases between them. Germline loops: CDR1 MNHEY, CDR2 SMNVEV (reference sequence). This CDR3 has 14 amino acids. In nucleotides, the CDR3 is TGTGCCAGCAGTATAAACAGGGTCTGGAATGAGCAGTTCTTC. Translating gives CASSINRVWNEQFF.

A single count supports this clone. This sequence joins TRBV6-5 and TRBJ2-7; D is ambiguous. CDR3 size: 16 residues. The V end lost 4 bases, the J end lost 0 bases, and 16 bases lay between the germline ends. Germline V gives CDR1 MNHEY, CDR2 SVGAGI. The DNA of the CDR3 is TGTGCCAGCAGTTCCCGAGTGGCAGGAAGCTCCTACGAGCAGTACTTC. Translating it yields CASSSRVAGSSYEQYF.

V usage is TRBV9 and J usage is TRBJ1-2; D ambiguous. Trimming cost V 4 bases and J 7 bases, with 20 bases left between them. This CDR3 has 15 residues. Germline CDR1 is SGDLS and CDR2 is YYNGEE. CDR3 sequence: CASSPGDGRRSGYTF. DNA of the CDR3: TGTGCCAGCAGCCCAGGAGACGGGAGGAGGTCTGGCTACACCTTC.

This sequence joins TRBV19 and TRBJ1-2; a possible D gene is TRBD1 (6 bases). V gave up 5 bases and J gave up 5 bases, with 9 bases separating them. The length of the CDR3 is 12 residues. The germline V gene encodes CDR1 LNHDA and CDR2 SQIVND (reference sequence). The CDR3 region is CASSVRGYGYTF. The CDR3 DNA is TGTGCCAGTAGTGTTAGGGGGTATGGCTACACCTTC.

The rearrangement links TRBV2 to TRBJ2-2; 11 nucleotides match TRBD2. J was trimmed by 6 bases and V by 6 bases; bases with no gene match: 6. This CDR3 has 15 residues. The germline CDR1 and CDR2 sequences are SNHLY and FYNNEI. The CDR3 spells CASRGTSGGSGELFF. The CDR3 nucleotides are TGTGCCAGCAGGGGCACTAGCGGGGGTTCCGGGGAGCTGTTTTTT. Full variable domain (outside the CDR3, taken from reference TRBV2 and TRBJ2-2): EPEVTQTPSHQVTQMGQEVILRCVPISNHLYFYWYRQILGQKVEFLVSFYNNEISEKSEIFDDQFSVERPDGSNFTLKIRSTKLEDSAMYFCASRGTSGGSGELFFGEGSRLTVL.

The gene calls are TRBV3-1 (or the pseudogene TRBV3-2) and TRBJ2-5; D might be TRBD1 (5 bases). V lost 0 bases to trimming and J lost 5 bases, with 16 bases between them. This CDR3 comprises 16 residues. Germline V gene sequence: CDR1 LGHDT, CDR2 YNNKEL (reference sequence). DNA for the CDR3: TGTGCCAGCAGCCAAGAGTCGACAGTCTCCAAGGAGACCCAGTACTTC. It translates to CASSQESTVSKETQYF.

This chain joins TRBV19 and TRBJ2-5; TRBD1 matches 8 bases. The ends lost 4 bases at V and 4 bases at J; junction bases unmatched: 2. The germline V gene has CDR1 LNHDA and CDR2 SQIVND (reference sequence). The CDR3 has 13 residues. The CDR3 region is CASSTTGGETQYF. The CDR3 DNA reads TGTGCCAGTAGTACCACAGGGGGAGAGACCCAGTACTTC. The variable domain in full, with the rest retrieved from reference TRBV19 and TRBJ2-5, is DGGITQSPKYLFRKEGQNVTLSCEQNLNHDAMYWYRQDPGQGLRLIYYSQIVNDFQKGDIAEGYSVSREKKESFPLTVTSAQKNPTAFYLCASSTTGGETQYFGPGTRLLVL.

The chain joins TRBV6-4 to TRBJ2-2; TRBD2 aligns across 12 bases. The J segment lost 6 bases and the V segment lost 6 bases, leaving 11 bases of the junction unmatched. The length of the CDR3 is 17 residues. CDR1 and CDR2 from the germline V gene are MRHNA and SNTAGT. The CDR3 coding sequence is TGTGCCAGCAGCTCACAGACTAGCGGGGGAGAGTCCGGGGAGCTGTTTTTT. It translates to CASSSQTSGGESGELFF.

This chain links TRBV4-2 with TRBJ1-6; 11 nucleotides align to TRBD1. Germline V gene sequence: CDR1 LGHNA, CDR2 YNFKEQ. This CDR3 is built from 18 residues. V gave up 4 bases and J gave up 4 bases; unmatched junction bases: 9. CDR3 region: CASSPGQGGVEYNSPLHF. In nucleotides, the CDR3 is TGTGCCAGCAGCCCGGGACAGGGGGGAGTAGAGTATAATTCACCCCTCCACTTT.

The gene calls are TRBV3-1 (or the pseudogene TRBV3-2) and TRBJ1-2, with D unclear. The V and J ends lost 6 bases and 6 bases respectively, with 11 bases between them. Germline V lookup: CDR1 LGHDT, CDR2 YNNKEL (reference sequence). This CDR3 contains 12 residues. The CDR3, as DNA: TGTGCCAGCAGTTACCTTTCGGATGGCTACACCTTC. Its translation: CASSYLSDGYTF.

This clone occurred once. The CDR3 here is CASSYRDRDYNEQFF. CDR3 nucleotide sequence: TGTGCCAGCAGCTATCGGGACAGGGACTACAATGAGCAGTTCTTC. V is TRBV6-2 or TRBV6-3 and J is TRBJ2-1; TRBD1 matches at 9 bases. This CDR3 comprises 15 residues. Germline V CDR1 and CDR2: MNHEY, SVGEGT. V was pared by 6 bases and J by 3 bases, with 6 bases of the junction left unmatched.

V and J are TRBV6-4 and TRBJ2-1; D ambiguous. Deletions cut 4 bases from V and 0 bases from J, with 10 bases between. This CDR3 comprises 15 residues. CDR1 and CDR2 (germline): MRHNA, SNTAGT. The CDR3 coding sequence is TGTGCCAGCAGTGCCTCGGAGAGCTCCTACAATGAGCAGTTCTTC. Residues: CASSASESSYNEQFF.

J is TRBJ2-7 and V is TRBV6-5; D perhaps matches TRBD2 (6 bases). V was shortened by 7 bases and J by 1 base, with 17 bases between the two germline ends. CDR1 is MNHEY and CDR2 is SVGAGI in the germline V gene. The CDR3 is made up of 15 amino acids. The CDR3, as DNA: TGTGCCAGCACCCTACGGGGCGGGAAATCCTACGAGCAGTACTTC. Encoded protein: CASTLRGGKSYEQYF.

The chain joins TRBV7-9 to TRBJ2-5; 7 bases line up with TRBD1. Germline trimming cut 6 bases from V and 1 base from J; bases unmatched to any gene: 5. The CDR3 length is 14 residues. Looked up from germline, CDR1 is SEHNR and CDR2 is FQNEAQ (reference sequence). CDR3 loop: CASSPRGPQETQYF. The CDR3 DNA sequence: TGTGCCAGCAGTCCAAGGGGGCCCCAAGAGACCCAGTACTTC.

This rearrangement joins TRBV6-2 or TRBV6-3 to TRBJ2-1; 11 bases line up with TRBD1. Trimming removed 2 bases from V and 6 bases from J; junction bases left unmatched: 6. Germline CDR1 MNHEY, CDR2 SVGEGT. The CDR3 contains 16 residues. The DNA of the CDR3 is TGTGCCAGCAGTTACGATCGGGACAGGGGGGGCAATGAGCAGTTCTTC. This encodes CASSYDRDRGGNEQFF.

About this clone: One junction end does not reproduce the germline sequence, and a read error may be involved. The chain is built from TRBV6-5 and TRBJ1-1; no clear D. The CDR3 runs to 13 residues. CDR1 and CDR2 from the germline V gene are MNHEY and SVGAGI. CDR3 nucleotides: TGTGCCAGCAGTCGAGCAGCAGGAACTGAAGTTTTCTTT. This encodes CASSRAAGTEVFF.

The CDR3 here is CASSQDPLTGTYEQYF. The DNA of the CDR3 is TGCGCCAGCAGCCAAGATCCCCTAACAGGGACCTACGAGCAGTACTTC. This chain joins TRBV4-3 and TRBJ2-7; D possibly corresponds to TRBD1 (6 bases). Trimming removed 0 bases from V and 2 bases from J, with 14 bases in between. CDR1 is LGHNA, CDR2 YSLEER, per germline. This CDR3 is 16 amino acids long.

The CDR3 DNA sequence: TGTGCCAGCAGCCCTTGGACAGGGGGAGAGACCCAGTACTTC. Its translation is CASSPWTGGETQYF. The rearrangement joins TRBV28 to TRBJ2-5; TRBD1 matches 10 bases. V was pared by 6 bases and J by 4 bases, with 5 bases of the junction left unmatched. Germline V gene sequence: CDR1 MDHEN, CDR2 SYDVKM. The CDR3 length is 14 residues.

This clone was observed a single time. CDR3 nucleotides: TGTGCCAGCAGCGTTTCGTTCCGGGACAGGAGTGAAGCTTTCTTT. This translates into CASSVSFRDRSEAFF. V gene TRBV9 combines with J gene TRBJ1-1; TRBD1 aligns across 8 bases. Germline assignment: CDR1 SGDLS and CDR2 YYNGEE. This CDR3 has 15 amino acids. The V gene end was trimmed by 2 bases and the J gene end by 7 bases; junction bases not matched to a gene: 10.

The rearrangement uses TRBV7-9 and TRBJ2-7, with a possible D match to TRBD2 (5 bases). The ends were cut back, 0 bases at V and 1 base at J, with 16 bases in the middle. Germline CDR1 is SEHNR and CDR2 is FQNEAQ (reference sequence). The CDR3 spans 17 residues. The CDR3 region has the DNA TGTGCCAGCAGCTTAGCCAAACCGTCGGGATCATCCTACGAGCAGTACTTC. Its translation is CASSLAKPSGSSYEQYF.

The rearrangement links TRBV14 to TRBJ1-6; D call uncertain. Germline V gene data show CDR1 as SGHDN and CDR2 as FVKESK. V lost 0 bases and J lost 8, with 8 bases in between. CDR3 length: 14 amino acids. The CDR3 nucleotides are TGTGCCAGCAGCCAAGATAGTTGGTATTCACCCCTCCACTTT. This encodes CASSQDSWYSPLHF.

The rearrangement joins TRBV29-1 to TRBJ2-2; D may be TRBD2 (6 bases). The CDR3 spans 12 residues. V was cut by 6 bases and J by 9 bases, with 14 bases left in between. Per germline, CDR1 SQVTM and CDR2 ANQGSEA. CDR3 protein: CSVETSYRELFF. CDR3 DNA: TGCAGCGTGGAGACTAGTTACAGGGAGCTGTTTTTT.

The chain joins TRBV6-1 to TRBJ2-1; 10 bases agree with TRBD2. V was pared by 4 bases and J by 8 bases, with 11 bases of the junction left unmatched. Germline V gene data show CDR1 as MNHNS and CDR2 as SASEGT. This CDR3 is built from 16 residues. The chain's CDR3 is CASSALKRGGGDEQFF. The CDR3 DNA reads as TGTGCCAGCAGTGCCCTCAAGCGGGGGGGCGGAGATGAGCAGTTCTTC.

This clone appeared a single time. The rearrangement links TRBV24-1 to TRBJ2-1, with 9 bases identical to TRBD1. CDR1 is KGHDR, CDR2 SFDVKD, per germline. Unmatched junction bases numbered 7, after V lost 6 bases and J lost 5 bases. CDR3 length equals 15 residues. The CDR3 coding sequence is TGTGCCACCAGTCCGGGACAGGGTTTCAACAATGAGCAGTTCTTC. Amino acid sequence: CATSPGQGFNNEQFF.

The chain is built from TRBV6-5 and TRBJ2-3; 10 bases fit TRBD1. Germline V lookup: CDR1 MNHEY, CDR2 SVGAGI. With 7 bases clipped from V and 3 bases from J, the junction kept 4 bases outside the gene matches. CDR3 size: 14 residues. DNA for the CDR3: TGTGCCAGCATGACAGGGGGCGCGACAGATACGCAGTATTTT. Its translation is CASMTGGATDTQYF.

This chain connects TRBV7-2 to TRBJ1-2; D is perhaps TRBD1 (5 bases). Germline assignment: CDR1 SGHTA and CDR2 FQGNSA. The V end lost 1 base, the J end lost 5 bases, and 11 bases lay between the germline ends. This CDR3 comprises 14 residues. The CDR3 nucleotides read TGTGCCAGCAGCTTAGAAGGGGCAGGGTATGGCTACACCTTC. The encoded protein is CASSLEGAGYGYTF.

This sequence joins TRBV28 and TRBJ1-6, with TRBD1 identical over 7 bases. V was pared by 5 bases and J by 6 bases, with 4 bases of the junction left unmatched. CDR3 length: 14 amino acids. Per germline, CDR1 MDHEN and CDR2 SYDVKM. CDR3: CASSTGTVNSPLHF. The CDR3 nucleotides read TGTGCCAGCAGTACCGGGACAGTTAATTCACCCCTCCACTTT.

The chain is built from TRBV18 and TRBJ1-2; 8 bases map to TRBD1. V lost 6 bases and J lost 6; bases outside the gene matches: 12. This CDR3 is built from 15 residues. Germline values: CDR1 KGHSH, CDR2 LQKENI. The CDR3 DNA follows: TGTGCCAGCTCTCCTAGACAGGGGATAAGTGATGGCTACACCTTC. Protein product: CASSPRQGISDGYTF.

CDR3 DNA: TGTGCCAGCACCCAGGGGGTAACCCCCCCCGACACTGAAGCTTTCTTT. Translated: CASTQGVTPPDTEAFF. The V and J genes are TRBV5-4 and TRBJ1-1; 7 bases agree with TRBD1. The CDR3 covers 16 residues. Trimming cost V 6 bases and J 3 bases; bases outside gene matches: 14. Germline V lookup: CDR1 SGHNT, CDR2 YYREEE (reference sequence).

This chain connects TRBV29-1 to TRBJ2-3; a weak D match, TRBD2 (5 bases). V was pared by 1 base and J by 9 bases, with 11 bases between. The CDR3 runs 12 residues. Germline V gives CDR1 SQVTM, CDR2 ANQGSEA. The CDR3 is CSVEGLGGTQYF. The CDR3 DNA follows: TGCAGCGTTGAAGGTCTCGGCGGGACGCAGTATTTT.

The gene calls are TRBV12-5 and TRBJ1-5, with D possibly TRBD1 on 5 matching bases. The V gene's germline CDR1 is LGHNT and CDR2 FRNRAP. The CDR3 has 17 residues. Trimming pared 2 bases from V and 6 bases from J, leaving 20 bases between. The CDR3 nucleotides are TGTGCTAGTGGTTTGAAGTATGACAGCTTGTATCGTCAGCCCCAGCATTTT. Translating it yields CASGLKYDSLYRQPQHF.

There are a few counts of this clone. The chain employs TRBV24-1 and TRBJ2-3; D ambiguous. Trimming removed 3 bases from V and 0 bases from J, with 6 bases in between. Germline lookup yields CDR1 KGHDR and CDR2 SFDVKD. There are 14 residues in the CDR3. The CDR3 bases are TGTGCCACCAGTGATCCCCGGAGCACAGATACGCAGTATTTT. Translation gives CATSDPRSTDTQYF.